Below, 26 T cell receptor beta chains from the same sample are listed, as sequenced in a study of molecular identifiers for immune sequencing clone quantification. MiXCR, applied by TCRdb to the PCR reads, yields one record per CDR3 protein. The table records about half a million distinct CDR3 sequences, roughly 24% of them present only once. The specimen was naive CD8+ T cells from blood, with Jurkat cell RNA spiked in. Stated subset: FACS-sorted CD8+CD4-CCR7+CD45RA+ naive T cells. All receptors derive from a human donor in good health. Some libraries in this study had Jurkat cell RNA spiked in.

This clonotype was counted only a few times. The chain couples TRBV6-2 or TRBV6-3 to TRBJ1-5; D ambiguous. The germline gives CDR1 MNHEY, CDR2 SVGEGT. Trimming removed 2 bases at V and 10 bases at J, with 6 bases between. This CDR3 has 11 amino acids. The CDR3 DNA reads TGTGCCAGCAGTTACGGGCTCCCCCAGCATTTT. This codes for CASSYGLPQHF.

The chain recombines TRBV7-9 with TRBJ2-3, with no clear D. Germline CDR1 and CDR2: SEHNR and FQNEAQ (reference sequence). The CDR3 covers 15 residues. The germline V and J ends were trimmed by 0 bases and 0 bases, with 7 bases remaining between them. CDR3 nucleotides: TGTGCCAGCAGCTTAGCCTTGAGCAGCACAGATACGCAGTATTTT. It translates to CASSLALSSTDTQYF.

This clonotype has just a few counts. The V gene is TRBV3-1, the J gene TRBJ2-2; the D gene is possibly TRBD1 (5 bases). There are 15 residues in the CDR3. Trimming took 2 bases from V and 1 from J, leaving 8 bases between them. Germline V gene lookup returns CDR1 LGHDT and CDR2 YNNKEL (reference sequence). The CDR3 DNA is TGTGCCAGCAGCCAACCGACAGTGAACACCGGGGAGCTGTTTTTT. It specifies CASSQPTVNTGELFF.

There are many counts of this clonotype. J is TRBJ2-7 and V is TRBV6-5, with 12 positions matching TRBD2. Trimming at V came to 8 bases and at J to 7 bases, leaving 3 bases not matched to a gene. The CDR3 runs to 12 residues. The germline V gene has CDR1 MNHEY and CDR2 SVGAGI. CDR3 loop: CASWTSGEEQYF. The CDR3 nucleotides are TGTGCCAGCTGGACTAGCGGGGAAGAGCAGTACTTC.

This clonotype has a handful of counts. The rearrangement uses TRBV4-3 and TRBJ2-1, with TRBD2 matching over 7 bases. V shed 0 bases and J 7 bases; nucleotides not matched to a gene: 9. The CDR3 loop spans 16 amino acids. CDR1 is LGHNA and CDR2 is YSLEER in the germline V gene. The CDR3 sequence: CASSQDWGGGKNEQFF. CDR3 sequence (DNA): TGCGCCAGCAGCCAAGATTGGGGGGGGGGTAAGAATGAGCAGTTCTTC.

This sequence joins TRBV7-9 and TRBJ2-1; 9 nucleotides agree with TRBD2. Per germline, CDR1 SEHNR and CDR2 FQNEAQ (reference sequence). This CDR3 has 15 amino acids. Germline trimming cut 5 bases from V and 2 bases from J; bases unmatched to any gene: 4. CDR3 residues: CASSHSGGPYNEQFF. The CDR3, as DNA: TGTGCCAGCAGCCATAGCGGGGGCCCCTACAATGAGCAGTTCTTC.

The chain has TRBV7-3 and TRBJ2-1; TRBD2 matches at 15 bases. The CDR3 is 15 residues long. Germline-derived CDR1 and CDR2 are SGHTA and FQGTGA. The V gene end was trimmed by 5 bases and the J gene end by 8 bases; junction bases not matched to a gene: 4. The CDR3 spells CASSPGTSGRYEQFF. CDR3 sequence (DNA): TGTGCCAGCAGCCCGGGGACTAGCGGGAGGTATGAGCAGTTCTTC.

Notes on this clonotype: Since a far larger clone is one base different, this is likely a read error. The genes are TRBV7-9 and TRBJ2-3; the D is unclear. Germline loops: CDR1 SEHNR, CDR2 FQNEAQ (reference sequence). The CDR3 extends over 12 amino acids. V was pared by 7 bases and J by 4 bases, with 9 bases between. CDR3 amino acids: CASNLSPDTQYF. DNA of the CDR3: TGTGCCAGCAACCTGTCGCCAGATACGCAGTATTTT.

The CDR3 reads CSARDLRGPNQPQHF. The CDR3 DNA is TGCAGTGCTAGAGATTTACGGGGTCCCAATCAGCCCCAGCATTTT. The rearrangement uses TRBV20-1 and TRBJ1-5; D remains unclear. Germline-derived CDR1 and CDR2 are DFQATT and SNEGSKA (reference sequence). CDR3 length equals 15 residues. V lost 0 bases and J 3 bases, leaving 12 bases between the germline ends.

This sequence joins TRBV13 and TRBJ2-3, with D possibly TRBD2 on 6 matching bases. This CDR3 contains 16 residues. V was clipped by 4 bases and J by 5 bases, with 19 bases between them. CDR1 is PRHDT and CDR2 is FYEKMQ in the germline V gene (reference sequence). The CDR3 DNA sequence: TGTGCCAGCAGCTGGGGGGTAGCGGAGGGGAAAGATACGCAGTATTTT. This encodes CASSWGVAEGKDTQYF.

This chain links TRBV4-1 with TRBJ2-2; TRBD1 agrees at 9 bases. Germline values: CDR1 MGHRA, CDR2 YSYEKL. The CDR3 covers 15 residues. The V segment lost 5 bases and the J segment 3 bases; nucleotides outside the gene matches: 4. CDR3 region: CASSWTGAHTGELFF. The CDR3 bases are TGCGCCAGCAGCTGGACAGGGGCACACACCGGGGAGCTGTTTTTT.

V gene TRBV5-4 combines with J gene TRBJ1-2; tentative D call: TRBD1 (6 bases). Germline V gene data show CDR1 as SGHNT and CDR2 as YYREEE (reference sequence). CDR3 size: 14 residues. V dropped 6 bases and J dropped 8 bases, with 20 bases sitting between them. The CDR3, as DNA: TGTGCCAGCATGGGAACAGGGTCCTCTATGGGCTACACCTTC. Its protein is CASMGTGSSMGYTF. The full variable domain, its missing parts supplied by reference TRBV5-4 and TRBJ1-2, is ETGVTQSPTHLIKTRGQQVTLRCSSQSGHNTVSWYQQALGQGPQFIFQYYREEENGRGNFPPRFSGLQFPNYSSELNVNALELDDSALYLCASMGTGSSMGYTFGSGTRLTVV.

This clonotype appeared a few times. The chain is built from TRBV20-1 and TRBJ2-3; D not certain. Germline loops: CDR1 DFQATT, CDR2 SNEGSKA (reference sequence). This CDR3 is 15 amino acids long. Deletions cut 0 bases from V and 6 bases from J, with 16 bases between. The CDR3 loop is CSARDSDGISDTQYF. The CDR3 region has the DNA TGCAGTGCTAGAGATTCAGATGGTATATCGGATACGCAGTATTTT.

The table lists this clonotype with many counts. The chain joins TRBV29-1 to TRBJ1-1, with D hard to call. Germline V gene lookup returns CDR1 SQVTM and CDR2 ANQGSEA. The V and J ends lost 5 bases and 4 bases respectively, with 11 bases between them. This CDR3 spans 12 amino acids. The CDR3 loop reads CSVREGPTEAFF. The CDR3 DNA reads as TGCAGCGTTCGTGAGGGTCCCACTGAAGCTTTCTTT. Combining the CDR3 with reference TRBV29-1 and TRBJ1-1 gives the whole variable domain SAVISQKPSRDICQRGTSLTIQCQVDSQVTMMFWYRQQPGQSLTLIATANQGSEATYESGFVIDKFPISRPNLTFSTLTVSNMSPEDSSIYLCSVREGPTEAFFGQGTRLTVV.

This clonotype was counted between two and nine times. The rearrangement links TRBV20-1 to TRBJ1-1; D is unclear. Germline assignment: CDR1 DFQATT and CDR2 SNEGSKA (reference sequence). V was clipped by 1 base and J by 2 bases, with 17 bases between them. CDR3 size: 16 residues. The CDR3 nucleotides are TGCAGTGCTAGAGTGGATGGGATTGGAGTAAACACTGAAGCTTTCTTT. Translated: CSARVDGIGVNTEAFF.

As concerns this clonotype: This may arise from a read error, as a much more abundant clone is one base away. The chain links TRBV6-2 or TRBV6-3 to TRBJ1-1; possibly TRBD1 for D (6 bases). The CDR3 is 13 amino acids. Germline CDR1 reads MNHEY; CDR2 reads SVGEGT. The germline V and J ends were trimmed by 7 bases and 1 base, with 10 bases remaining between them. The CDR3 DNA reads as TGTGCCAGCACCCGACAGGCGAACACTGAAGCTTTCTTT. It is translated as CASTRQANTEAFF.

The chain has TRBV27 and TRBJ2-7; TRBD2 matches 12 bases. The CDR3 spans 16 residues. J was trimmed by 5 bases and V by 3 bases; bases with no gene match: 8. Germline CDR1 and CDR2: MNHEY and SMNVEV (reference sequence). CDR3 coding DNA: TGTGCCAGCAGTTTGGTGCTAGCGGGGGGGCTCAACGAGCAGTACTTC. This translates into CASSLVLAGGLNEQYF.

This clonotype was seen many times. This chain connects TRBV12-3 or TRBV12-4 to TRBJ2-2; the D gene is possibly TRBD2 (6 bases). The CDR3 length is 17 residues. Trimming took 5 bases from V and 0 from J, leaving 16 bases between them. The CDR3 DNA reads as TGTGCCAGCAGTCTCCTGCTAGCGACAGCGAACACCGGGGAGCTGTTTTTT. It specifies CASSLLLATANTGELFF.

V and J are TRBV6-5 and TRBJ2-5; weak D call: TRBD1 (6 bases). The germline gives CDR1 MNHEY, CDR2 SVGAGI. This CDR3 is built from 15 residues. V was cut by 3 bases and J by 4 bases, with 15 bases left in between. The CDR3: CASSYSQGRAETQYF. The CDR3 region has the DNA TGTGCCAGCAGTTATAGTCAGGGGCGCGCAGAGACCCAGTACTTC.

This clonotype was detected many times. The chain combines TRBV4-3 with TRBJ1-3; no firm D call. The CDR3 has 15 amino acids. V lost 0 bases to trimming and J lost 0 bases, with 6 bases between them. The germline gives CDR1 LGHNA, CDR2 YSLEER. CDR3 region: CASSQDRSSGNTIYF. CDR3 DNA sequence: TGCGCCAGCAGCCAAGACCGTTCCTCTGGAAACACCATATATTTT.

V is TRBV7-9 and J is TRBJ2-4; TRBD1 might be the D (6 bases). The V gene's germline CDR1 is SEHNR and CDR2 FQNEAQ (reference sequence). Trimming pared 5 bases from V and 0 bases from J, leaving 14 bases between. There are 16 residues in the CDR3. CDR3 in DNA: TGTGCCAGCAGCCCAGGGGTACCCCTAGCCAAAAACATTCAGTACTTC. Amino acid sequence: CASSPGVPLAKNIQYF.

This clonotype was observed at least ten times. This chain uses TRBV15 with TRBJ2-3, with 8 bases fitting TRBD2. CDR3 length equals 13 residues. V lost 4 bases and J lost 3; bases outside the gene matches: 0. Looked up from germline, CDR1 is LNHNV and CDR2 is YYDKDF (reference sequence). The DNA of the CDR3 is TGTGCCACCAGCAAGCGGGAGACAGATACGCAGTATTTT. It translates to CATSKRETDTQYF.

This clonotype showed up many times. This chain uses TRBV5-1 with TRBJ1-1; D gene unclear. V was shortened by 4 bases and J by 10 bases, with 23 bases between the two germline ends. The CDR3 sequence is 15 residues long. The V gene's germline CDR1 is SGHRS and CDR2 YFSETQ. CDR3 loop: CASSPWEGVESTAFF. In nucleotides, the CDR3 is TGCGCCAGCAGCCCTTGGGAGGGCGTAGAATCAACAGCTTTCTTT.

The chain employs TRBV4-1 and TRBJ2-5; TRBD1 is a possible D gene (6 bases). Germline assignment: CDR1 MGHRA and CDR2 YSYEKL. The V and J ends lost 0 bases and 4 bases respectively, with 12 bases between them. This CDR3 spans 15 amino acids. CDR3 in amino acids: CASSQDLSRGETQYF. CDR3 in DNA: TGCGCCAGCAGCCAAGATCTCTCCAGGGGAGAGACCCAGTACTTC.

Worth noting for this clonotype: It may be a read error: a sequence one base away is much more abundant. The rearrangement uses TRBV2 and TRBJ1-5; D not certain. Germline CDR1 SNHLY, CDR2 FYNNEI. The CDR3 contains 14 residues. Here the CDR3 DNA reads TGTGCCAACAGTGATTTCTCTTCTAATCAGCCCCAGCATTTT. Residues: CANSDFSSNQPQHF. The full variable domain, its missing parts supplied by reference TRBV2 and TRBJ1-5, is EPEVTQTPSHQVTQMGQEVILRCVPISNHLYFYWYRQILGQKVEFLVSFYNNEISEKSEIFDDQFSVERPDGSNFTLKIRSTKLEDSAMYFCANSDFSSNQPQHFGDGTRLSIL.

In this sample, this clonotype turned up many times. J is TRBJ1-5 and V is TRBV11-2; no reliable D call. The germline CDR1 and CDR2 sequences are SGHAT and FQNNGV. This CDR3 spans 14 amino acids. The V gene lost 1 base and the J gene lost 6 bases, with 10 bases spanning the gap. The CDR3, as DNA: TGTGCCAGCAGCTTAGCGGCGGGCACTCAGCCCCAGCATTTT. Translating gives CASSLAAGTQPQHF. Based on the CDR3 plus reference TRBV11-2 and TRBJ1-5, the full variable domain is EAGVAQSPRYKIIEKRQSVAFWCNPISGHATLYWYQQILGQGPKLLIQFQNNGVVDDSQLPKDRFSAERLKGVDSTLKIQPAKLEDSAVYLCASSLAAGTQPQHFGDGTRLSIL.